These T cell receptor beta chains were read from a single sample in a study of T cell repertoires in cytomegalovirus infection. Using its own MiXCR run on the reads, TCRdb lists one record per CDR3 protein. Among hundreds of thousands of distinct CDR3 sequences listed, roughly 30% were seen once. These TCRs are of unknown antigen specificity. This specimen was cultured PBMCs, taken from culture after CMV antigen stimulation. The receptor source for this set is a human donor in good health (CMV status not recorded). Some clones in this sample may be carry-over from other donors' samples. CDR3s include the opening cysteine and the closing phenylalanine or tryptophan. D genes are given only for firm matches. Some rows mark clone size as missing; the rest say once, few, many or name a class of expanded clone.

j_call d_call clone_size v_call cdr3_nt cdr3_aa
TRBJ2-3 TRBD2 few TRBV7-8 TGTGCCAGCAGCTTAGAATACACGGGAGGGGTCGATACGCAGTATTTT CASSLEYTGGVDTQYF
TRBJ1-2 . . TRBV20-1 TGCAGTGCTAGGCTCCAGGGGAATAACTATGGCTACACCTTC CSARLQGNNYGYTF
TRBJ1-4 . . TRBV4-1 TGCGCCAGCAGCCAAGTAATCAGGTTTGGGGAAAAACTGTTTTTT CASSQVIRFGEKLFF
TRBJ2-1 TRBD1 few TRBV2 TGTGCCAGCAGCACCCGGGACAGGGCTGACAATGAGCAGTTCTTC CASSTRDRADNEQFF
TRBJ2-1 . many TRBV11-2 TGTGCCAGCAGCTTAGAGGTCTCCTACAATGAGCAGTTCTTC CASSLEVSYNEQFF
TRBJ2-5 . . TRBV12-5 TGTGCTAGTGGGCAGGGTAGGTTGGAGACCCAGTACTTC CASGQGRLETQYF
TRBJ2-7 . . TRBV3-1 TGTGCCAGCAGCCGATACAGGGAGAGGAGCTCCTACGAGCAGTACTTC CASSRYRERSSYEQYF
TRBJ2-3 TRBD2 . TRBV4-1 TGCGCCAGCAGACTAGCGGGAGTGAGAGATACGCAGTATTTT CASRLAGVRDTQYF
TRBJ2-7 . . TRBV29-1 TGCAGCGTTTTTCTCGAATCCTACGAGCAGTACTTC CSVFLESYEQYF
TRBJ2-1 . once TRBV11-1 TGTGCCAGCAGCTTAGTGATCCGGCAGGGGCGCTACAATGAGCAGTTCTTC CASSLVIRQGRYNEQFF
TRBJ2-3 . few TRBV10-3 TGTGCCATCAGCGCCCGGGACTCCAACACAGATACGCAGTATTTT CAISARDSNTDTQYF
TRBJ1-5 . . TRBV24-1 TGTGCCACCAGTGATTCGGGGAAGGAGGTTTGGCCCCAGCATTTT CATSDSGKEVWPQHF
TRBJ2-3 TRBD2 . TRBV12-3/TRBV12-4 TGTGCCAGCAGTCGCAGAAGCGGGGGAGGAGATACGCAGTATTTT CASSRRSGGGDTQYF
TRBJ2-5 TRBD2 . TRBV12-3/TRBV12-4 TGTGCCAGCAGTCGGGAGGGGGGAACGGAGACCCAGTACTTC CASSREGGTETQYF
TRBJ2-1 TRBD2 few TRBV10-3 TGTGCCATCAGTGAATCTCAGCGGGAATTATACAATGAGCAGTTCTTC CAISESQRELYNEQFF
TRBJ2-3 . . TRBV5-6 TGTGCCAGCAGCTTGAGGGGGATCGCCTCCGATACGCAGTATTTT CASSLRGIASDTQYF
TRBJ1-1 . . TRBV3-1 TGTGCCAGCAGCCCCGAGGGAGGCTCCGGCATGAACACTGAAGCTTTCTTT CASSPEGGSGMNTEAFF
TRBJ2-2 TRBD1 . TRBV7-9 TGTGCCAGCAGCTTAGCACCGGGACAGGGGATGACCGGGGAGCTGTTTTTT CASSLAPGQGMTGELFF
TRBJ2-2 . many TRBV2 TGTGCCAGCAGTGAGGAGAACACCGGGGAGCTGTTTTTT CASSEENTGELFF
TRBJ1-2 . . TRBV12-3/TRBV12-4 TGTGCCAGCGGCCTGGGACGGACCTATGGCTACACCTTC CASGLGRTYGYTF
TRBJ2-3 . . TRBV7-2 TGTGCCAGCAGCCCTCCCGGATTCCGCGTCACAGATACGCAGTATTTT CASSPPGFRVTDTQYF
TRBJ2-2 . . TRBV5-1 TGCGCCAGCAGCTTGGTTCCCGAGACTAAGAACACCGGGGAGATGTTTTTT CASSLVPETKNTGEMFF
TRBJ2-7 . once TRBV2 TGTGCCAGCAGGGACAACACCTACGAGCAGTACTTC CASRDNTYEQYF
TRBJ2-3 TRBD2 many TRBV7-2 TGTGCCAGCAGCTTACGGGGACTAGCGCCTAGCACAGATACGCAGTATTTT CASSLRGLAPSTDTQYF
TRBJ1-5 . . TRBV30 TGTGCCTGGGCAGGGCGGCAGGATCAGCCCCAGCATTTT CAWAGRQDQPQHF
TRBJ2-7 . . TRBV7-6 TGTGCCAGCAGCTCGGAGGGCGAGCAGTACTTC CASSSEGEQYF
TRBJ2-7 . few TRBV18 TGTGCCAGCTCGGTGGGTATTTCCTACGAGCAGTACTTC CASSVGISYEQYF
TRBJ1-2 TRBD1 . TRBV12-3/TRBV12-4 TGTGCCAGCAGTCCGGACAGGGGGCCTGGCTACACCTTC CASSPDRGPGYTF
TRBJ2-1 . . TRBV7-9 TGTGCCAGCAGCTTGAATGGGTTTGAGCAGTTCTTC CASSLNGFEQFF
TRBJ2-2 . . TRBV2 TGTGCCAGCAGATACAGGGTTGTGCGGACCGGGGAGCTGTTTTTT CASRYRVVRTGELFF
TRBJ2-3 TRBD2 . TRBV4-1 TGCGCCAGCAGCCAAGCGGCTAGCGGGACTAGCACAGATACGCAGTATTTT CASSQAASGTSTDTQYF
TRBJ2-2 . few TRBV5-1 TGCGCCAGCAGCACCGGGACAATGAACACCGGGGAGCTGTTTTTT CASSTGTMNTGELFF
TRBJ2-1 TRBD1 . TRBV2 TGTGCCAGCAGGCCCTGGGACAGGACCGGCTCCTACAATGAGCAGTTCTTC CASRPWDRTGSYNEQFF
TRBJ2-2 TRBD1 . TRBV27 TGTGCCAGTACAGGGGGTGGCAACGGGGAGCTGTTTTTT CASTGGGNGELFF
TRBJ2-5 . many TRBV7-8 TGTGCCAGCAGCTCAAGACTCATCCAAGAGACCCAGTACTTC CASSSRLIQETQYF
TRBJ2-1 TRBD1 . TRBV5-1 TGCGCCAGCAGCGTTAGATCCGGGACAGGGGACGAGCAGTTCTTC CASSVRSGTGDEQFF
TRBJ1-4 . . TRBV14 TGTGCCAGCAGCCAAGGTTTCGGTGAAAAACTGTTTTTT CASSQGFGEKLFF